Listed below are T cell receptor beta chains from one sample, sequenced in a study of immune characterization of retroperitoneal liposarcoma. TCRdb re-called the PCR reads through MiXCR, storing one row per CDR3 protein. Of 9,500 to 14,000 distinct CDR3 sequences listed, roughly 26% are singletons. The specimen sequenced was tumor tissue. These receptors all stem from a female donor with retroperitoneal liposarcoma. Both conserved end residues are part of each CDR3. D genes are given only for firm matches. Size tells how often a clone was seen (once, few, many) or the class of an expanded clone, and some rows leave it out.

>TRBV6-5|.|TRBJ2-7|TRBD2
TGTGCCAGCAGTTACTCGTCGGGGGGGTCCTACGAGCAGTACTTC
CASSYSSGGSYEQYF
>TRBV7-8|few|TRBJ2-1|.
TGTGCCAGCAGCTTAGCGGGGATGAGCTCCTACGAGCAGTTCTTC
CASSLAGMSSYEQFF
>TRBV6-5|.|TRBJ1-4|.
TGTGCCAGCAGTTACGGACAGACAACTAATGAAAAACTGTTTTTT
CASSYGQTTNEKLFF
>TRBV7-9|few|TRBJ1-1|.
TGTGCCAGCAGCGAGGGACACCTCATGAACACTGAAGCTTTCTTT
CASSEGHLMNTEAFF
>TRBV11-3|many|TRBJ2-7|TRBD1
TGTGCCAGCAGCTCATCTGGACAGGGGGCGAGGAATGAGCAGTACTTC
CASSSSGQGARNEQYF
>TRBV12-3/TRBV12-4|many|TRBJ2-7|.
TGTGCCACCGCCCAGACGACAGTCTACGAGCAGTACTTC
CATAQTTVYEQYF
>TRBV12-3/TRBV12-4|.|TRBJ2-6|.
TGTGCCAGCAGTCGCGGTTGGGAATTAATCCCTGGGGCCAACGTCCTGACTTTC
CASSRGWELIPGANVLTF
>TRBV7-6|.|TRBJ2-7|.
TGTGCCAGCAGCTTAATTCCCAGCACCTACAATGAGCAGTACTTC
CASSLIPSTYNEQYF
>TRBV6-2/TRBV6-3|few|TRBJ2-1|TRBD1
TGTGCCAGCAGTTGGAGGGACAGGGCCTCAAATGAGCAGTTCTTC
CASSWRDRASNEQFF
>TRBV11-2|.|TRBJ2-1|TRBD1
TGTGCCACAAGCCCCGGGACAGCAAGCTCCTACGAGCAGTTCTTC
CATSPGTASSYEQFF
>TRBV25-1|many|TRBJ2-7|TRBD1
TGTGCCAGCACGAGGCAGGGGGCGTACGAGCAGTACTTC
CASTRQGAYEQYF
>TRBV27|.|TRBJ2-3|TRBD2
TGTGCCAGCAGTGCAATACTAGCGGGGGGGACAGATACGCAGTATTTT
CASSAILAGGTDTQYF
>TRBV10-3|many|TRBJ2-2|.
TGTGCCATCAGTGATTGGAGCACCGGGGAGCTGTTTTTT
CAISDWSTGELFF
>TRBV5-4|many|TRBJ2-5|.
TGTGCCAGCAGCTTGGCGGGCGGAGAGACCCAGTACTTC
CASSLAGGETQYF
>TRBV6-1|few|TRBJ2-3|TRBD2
TGTGCCAGCAGACTTAGCGGGGGCTGGCGTGATACGCAGTATTTT
CASRLSGGWRDTQYF
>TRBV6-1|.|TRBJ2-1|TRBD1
TGTGCCAGCAGTGAGGGACAGGGGAGGTTGGAAGAGACCCAGTTCTTC
CASSEGQGRLEETQFF